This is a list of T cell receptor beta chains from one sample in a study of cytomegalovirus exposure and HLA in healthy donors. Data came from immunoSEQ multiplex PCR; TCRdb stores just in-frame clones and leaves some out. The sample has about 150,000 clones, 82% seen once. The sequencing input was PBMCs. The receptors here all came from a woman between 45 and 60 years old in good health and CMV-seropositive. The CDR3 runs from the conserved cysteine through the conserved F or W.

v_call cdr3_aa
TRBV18 CASSPQGSNQPQHF
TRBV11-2 CASSSSVASYNEQFF
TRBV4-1 CASSQETLAGAGEQYF
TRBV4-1 CASSQEYLSGTAYEQYF
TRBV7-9 CASSLEANTEAFF
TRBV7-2 CASSLKPTEAFF
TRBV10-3 CAISGGRGTDTEAFF
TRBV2 CASRTTGETQYF
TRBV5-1 CASSIAGSDTGELFF
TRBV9 CASSGSGTGVGYTF
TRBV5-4 CASSWTGRGTSRPNEKLFF
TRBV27 CASSRDRSSSTDTQYF
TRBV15 CATSRAVGVGNTEAFF
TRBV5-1 CASRDSPNEKLFF
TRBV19 CASSSRDFQNQPQHF
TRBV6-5 CASTGVQETQYF
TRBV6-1 CASSAARDTQYF
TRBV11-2 CASSLRAFVTGNTIYF
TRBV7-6 CASSPRGAALSGNTIYF
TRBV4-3 CASSQERGLLNTEAFF
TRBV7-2 CASSSGGTGTMGNQPQHF
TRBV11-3 CASSSTGYNEQFF
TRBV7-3 CASSLMSGGNTEAFF
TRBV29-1 CSVLGGGGANGLTF